This TCR beta chain was documented in a study of blood T cell repertoires in COVID-19. Across the study: Researchers got acute and convalescent COVID-19 samples from the United States, Italy and Spain. PBMCs, B-cell-depleted T cells, or T cells provided the cDNA or gDNA that made up the material.

Per the authors' pipeline: Using reference gene primer amplification, nucleated cell counts were estimated. Sequenced by immunoSEQ multiplex PCR; TCRdb stores in-frame clones only, minus some. V and J calls and clone size are copied from that table; D and trimming were computed from the DNA. The table includes around 160,000 clones, around 81% detected once. The CDR3 runs to 16 residues. From germline, CDR1 is SGHNT and CDR2 YENEEA. V was clipped by 5 bases and J by 9 bases; unmatched bases: 15. The source material was peripheral blood. The gene calls are TRBV11-3 and TRBJ2-1, with 8 bases matching TRBD1. This TCR was sampled from a man between 60 and 75 years old with active or convalescent COVID-19. The CDR3 DNA sequence: TGTGCCAGCAGCCGTAGAACGACAGGGGTTTCGGGTGAGCAGTTCTTC. This sequence encodes CASSRRTTGVSGEQFF.